The present TCR beta chain was sequenced within a study of identical twins (dated by TCRdb to the mid-2010s). Background on the whole study: To test whether fetal clonotypes persist, the study used deep sequencing on TCR alpha and beta repertoires from monozygotic twins, unrelated adults of various ages, and cord blood. Replicate twin experiments were performed at different times using different library preparation protocols to rule out contamination. What the authors observed across the whole study: In monozygotic twins, recombination models systematically underestimated out-of-frame TCR alpha sharing, but the models matched the sharing seen between unrelated individuals. Zero-insertion analyses could be partly confounded by invariant T cells such as MAIT and iNKT, although diverse VJ usage argued against such confounding for most clonotypes. Compared with coincidental sharing between unrelated individuals, out-of-frame TCR alpha sequences shared between twins showed an excess of sequences with low generation probability. Abundant cord blood beta clonotypes had fewer insertions, young adult naive repertoires showed a similar but weaker trend, and memory repertoires showed no such trend. The excess sharing between twins in beta out-of-frame sequences was weaker because fewer shared sequences reduced the signal-to-noise ratio. Because the same donors could not be followed over many years, the conclusions relied on cross-sectional statistical analysis.

All donors were healthy Caucasians. Three pairs of female monozygotic twins, all aged roughly 18 to 29 years, were included in the twin cohort. Peripheral blood mononuclear cells were used as the source from which RNA for TCR libraries was isolated. The CDR3 spans 14 residues, from the cysteine through the phenylalanine. The read is trimmed to its CDR3 DNA, 42 bases read in frame from base 1. CDR1 MNHNS and CDR2 SASEGT are derived from the germline V gene. V and J are truncated by 4 bases and 4 bases respectively, leaving an intervening sequence of 11 bases. In the case of this clonotype: Its antigen has not been determined. Base qualities are not provided; no much larger clone lies one nucleotide away.

The method was 5' RACE. Sequenced on an Illumina HiSeq 2000. Template switching introduced a universal primer binding site; the final cDNA contained a unique molecular identifier, enabling accurate counting of TCR cDNA molecules. Specific primers in the conserved constant-segment region were used to synthesize first-strand cDNA for TCR alpha and beta chains. To control for contamination, every cDNA library carried two barcodes: a SMART-Mk sample barcode plus Illumina barcodes. TruSeq adapter sequences and Illumina sample barcodes were added in two successive PCR steps. The TCR alpha and beta cDNA libraries were sequenced on the Illumina HiSeq platform using custom primers. For the original study's pipeline: MiGEC processed the raw reads to extract unique molecular identifiers, while MiXCR was used to determine the CDR3 positions. For each individual, recombination models were inferred using an EM algorithm with the repgenHMM and IGoR tools. The tcR package in R was used for shared clonotype analysis, with sharing normalized by the product of cloneset sizes. Out-of-frame nonproductive sequences were analyzed to study raw recombination free of thymic and clonal selection effects. The public reads were quality trimmed at Q25 with fastp and then assembled into clones with MiXCR by TCRdb, keeping productive beta chains. Rows are unified per CDR3 protein, each entry keeping the most common DNA and genes. These V and J calls rely on TCRdb rather than the paper's analysis. For this sample the table gives nearly 650,000 distinct CDR3 sequences, of which less than 9% were detected only once. The top ten hold around 1.6% of the sample.

These sequences were also reported in another study, on yellow fever vaccine responses in identical twins. The second study's paper adds: According to the authors, in identical twins the way T cells responded to vaccination appeared partly convergent and partly personalized. The study precisely tracked vaccine-responding T cell clones in identical twins.

Sequencing input: PBMCs. This receptor was obtained from a young woman in good health. This receptor chain uses TRBV6-1 and TRBJ1-5, and TRBD1 may be the D gene, going by 6 matching bases. The CDR3 reads as follows: CASSVQGSNQPQHF. The bases are TGTGCCAGCAGTGTACAGGGAAGTAATCAGCCCCAGCATTTT.